The 5 T cell receptor beta chains below all came from one sample that was sequenced in a study of response to subunit inactivated influenza vaccine (dated by TCRdb to the late 2010s). Library generation was performed with RT-PCR. TCRdb lists the instrument as Illumina HiSeq 2500. TCRdb reworked the public reads: Q25 trimming with fastp, MiXCR clone assembly, productive beta chains retained. Under each unique CDR3 protein, matching rows form one entry showing the most common genes and DNA. For this sample there are some 500,000 distinct CDR3 sequences; 16% appear just once. 2.5% to 3.5% of the sample goes to the ten largest clones. The source material was CD4+ T cells sorted from PBMCs, sampled approximately 25 months after vaccination. The receptors were sampled from a man aged 50 to 75 who received an inactivated influenza vaccine. Donor details come from another sample of the same person, matched by shared clones.

This clonotype has a count of ten or more. The chain links TRBV29-1 to TRBJ2-3, with 10 bases aligning to TRBD1. Germline V lookup: CDR1 SQVTM, CDR2 ANQGSEA. The CDR3 is made up of 16 amino acids. After removal of 7 bases from V and 3 bases from J, the junction contained 13 bases not matched to a gene. For the CDR3, the DNA is TGCAGCGCCAAAGGGTCGGGACAGGGGAGTACAGATACGCAGTATTTT. Its protein product is CSAKGSGQGSTDTQYF.

V usage is TRBV20-1 and J usage is TRBJ2-1; TRBD2 aligns across 11 bases. V lost 0 bases to trimming and J lost 5 bases; unmatched junction nucleotides: 6. The CDR3 has 16 residues. In germline, CDR1 is DFQATT, CDR2 SNEGSKA (reference sequence). Written as DNA, the CDR3 is TGCAGTGCTAGAGAGGGATATAGCGGGGGGGACAATGAGCAGTTCTTC. Encoded protein: CSAREGYSGGDNEQFF.

J is TRBJ2-6 and V is TRBV5-1; possibly TRBD2 for D (5 bases). This CDR3 contains 16 residues. Germline lookup yields CDR1 SGHRS and CDR2 YFSETQ. Trimming pared 4 bases from V and 7 bases from J, leaving 18 bases between. Written as DNA, the CDR3 is TGCGCCAGCAGCCGGAGGCTGATGGGGTCTGCCAACGTCCTGACTTTC. Encoded protein: CASSRRLMGSANVLTF.

The chain is built from TRBV27 and TRBJ2-4; TRBD1 might be the D (8 bases). The CDR3 extends over 18 amino acids. Between the trimmed V and J ends, which lost 5 bases and 0 bases, there was a span of 20 bases. Looked up from germline, CDR1 is MNHEY and CDR2 is SMNVEV (reference sequence). This CDR3 is CASSPRGTGVLAKNIQYF. CDR3 coding DNA: TGTGCCAGCAGTCCGCGGGGGACAGGCGTACTAGCCAAAAACATTCAGTACTTC.

V is TRBV19 and J is TRBJ2-1, with D perhaps TRBD2 (7 bases). Germline V lookup: CDR1 LNHDA, CDR2 SQIVND (reference sequence). Trimming shortened V by 3 bases and J by 3 bases, and 12 bases separated the two germline ends. The CDR3 is 15 residues long. The CDR3 DNA sequence: TGTGCCAGTAGTATCGGCGGGGGACACTACAATGAGCAGTTCTTC. It translates to CASSIGGGHYNEQFF. Complete variable domain (other parts from reference TRBV19 and TRBJ2-1): DGGITQSPKYLFRKEGQNVTLSCEQNLNHDAMYWYRQDPGQGLRLIYYSQIVNDFQKGDIAEGYSVSREKKESFPLTVTSAQKNPTAFYLCASSIGGGHYNEQFFGPGTRLTVL.